Shown below are 30 T cell receptor beta chains from a single sample sequenced in a study of shared clonotypes between healthy human individuals. Libraries were prepared by immunoSEQ multiplex PCR; TCRdb keeps only in-frame clonotypes and omits some of them. The sample contains more than 2,000,000 clones, around 94% of which appear only once. Sequencing input: naive CD4+ T cells sorted from blood. Described subset: CD45RA+ positively selected. The receptors were gathered from a man between 18 and 29 years old in good health.

The chain has TRBV10-1 and TRBJ2-7; 16 bases agree with TRBD2. Looked up from germline, CDR1 is WNHNN and CDR2 is SYGVQD (reference sequence). The CDR3 length is 16 residues. Germline trimming cut 9 bases from V and 1 base from J; bases unmatched to any gene: 6. CDR3 loop: CARRGTSGRGSYEQYF. Written as DNA, the CDR3 is TGCGCCAGAAGGGGGACTAGCGGGAGGGGATCCTACGAGCAGTACTTC.

The chain employs TRBV7-8 and TRBJ1-2, with D uncertain. Deletions cut 7 bases from V and 3 bases from J, with 12 bases between. The CDR3 consists of 13 residues. Looked up from germline, CDR1 is SGHVS and CDR2 is FQNEAQ. This CDR3 is CASTTGVDYGYTF. The CDR3 coding sequence is TGTGCCAGCACCACGGGAGTTGACTATGGCTACACCTTC.

This clone was picked up a small number of times. The rearrangement joins TRBV10-1 to TRBJ1-6; D gene uncertain. Trimming stripped 3 bases from V and 5 bases from J, with 5 bases between. Germline CDR1 and CDR2: WNHNN and SYGVQD (reference sequence). CDR3 length equals 13 residues. CDR3 residues: CASSEQNNSPLHF. CDR3 DNA: TGCGCCAGCAGTGAACAGAATAATTCACCCCTCCACTTT.

Note on this clone: The same CDR3 is also encoded by other DNA sequences in this sample. This chain uses TRBV2 with TRBJ1-4; D is ambiguous. CDR3 length: 12 amino acids. Trimming removed 3 bases at V and 8 bases at J, with 7 bases between. CDR1 and CDR2 (germline): SNHLY, FYNNEI. CDR3 amino acids: CASSDDWEKLFF. In nucleotides, the CDR3 is TGTGCCAGCAGTGATGACTGGGAAAAACTGTTTTTT.

The V and J genes are TRBV18 and TRBJ2-3; 8 nucleotides align to TRBD2. CDR3 size: 16 residues. CDR1 is KGHSH, CDR2 LQKENI, per germline. Trimming removed 0 bases from V and 4 bases from J; junction bases left unmatched: 6. The CDR3 coding sequence is TGTGCCAGCTCACCACCGGGACTAGTTCTTGCAGATACGCAGTATTTT. Residues: CASSPPGLVLADTQYF.

The chain links TRBV6-6 to TRBJ2-2; 7 bases line up with TRBD2. There are 16 residues in the CDR3. V was clipped by 2 bases and J by 1 base; unmatched bases: 4. Germline assignment: CDR1 MNHNY and CDR2 SVGAGI (reference sequence). The CDR3 region is CASSYRPSGNTGELFF. The CDR3 coding sequence is TGTGCCAGCAGTTACCGACCTAGCGGGAACACCGGGGAGCTGTTTTTT.

For this clone: Other DNA sequences in this specimen translate into the identical CDR3. The rearrangement joins TRBV30 to TRBJ2-7, with a possible D match to TRBD1 (5 bases). V was shortened by 4 bases and J by 0 bases, with 7 bases between the two germline ends. Germline V gene sequence: CDR1 GTSNPN, CDR2 SVGIG (reference sequence). The CDR3 is 12 amino acids. CDR3 nucleotide sequence: TGTGCCTGGACAGGGAACTCCTACGAGCAGTACTTC. This translates into CAWTGNSYEQYF.

This clone was recorded only once. CDR3 sequence reads: CASSDPGRESYNEQFF. CDR3 DNA sequence: TGTGCCAGCAGTGACCCGGGGAGGGAGTCGTACAATGAGCAGTTCTTC. The chain couples TRBV2 to TRBJ2-1; TRBD2 agrees at 7 bases. Germline V CDR1 and CDR2: SNHLY, FYNNEI. This CDR3 is built from 16 residues. J lost 4 bases, V lost 3 bases, and 9 bases had no gene match. Full variable domain (rest looked up from reference TRBV2 and TRBJ2-1): EPEVTQTPSHQVTQMGQEVILRCVPISNHLYFYWYRQILGQKVEFLVSFYNNEISEKSEIFDDQFSVERPDGSNFTLKIRSTKLEDSAMYFCASSDPGRESYNEQFFGPGTRLTVL.

This chain connects TRBV7-9 to TRBJ2-3, with TRBD2 matching 9 bases. Unmatched junction bases numbered 7, after V lost 4 bases and J lost 2 bases. From germline, CDR1 is SEHNR and CDR2 FQNEAQ (reference sequence). CDR3 size: 16 residues. CDR3 sequence: CASSSWAGGYTDTQYF. CDR3 nucleotide sequence: TGTGCCAGCAGCTCCTGGGCGGGAGGGTACACAGATACGCAGTATTTT.

The rearrangement uses TRBV7-9 and TRBJ1-3; no clear D gene. From germline, CDR1 is SEHNR and CDR2 FQNEAQ (reference sequence). Deletions cut 0 bases from V and 0 bases from J, with 12 bases between. This CDR3 has 17 amino acids. CDR3 nucleotide sequence: TGTGCCAGCAGCTTAGCGGACGGGTCGATCTCTGGAAACACCATATATTTT. Its protein product is CASSLADGSISGNTIYF.

The chain has TRBV5-6 and TRBJ2-1; D is undetermined. V gave up 3 bases and J gave up 5 bases, with 18 bases separating them. The germline V gene has CDR1 SGHDT and CDR2 YYEEEE. This CDR3 comprises 16 residues. This chain's CDR3 is CASSSVIRDFDNEQFF. CDR3 coding DNA: TGTGCCAGCAGCTCCGTTATAAGGGATTTTGACAATGAGCAGTTCTTC.

This clone was counted once. The rearrangement uses TRBV30 and TRBJ2-3; TRBD2 is a possible D gene (6 bases). Trimming took 1 base from V and 0 from J, leaving 14 bases between them. The CDR3 sequence is 16 residues long. From germline, CDR1 is GTSNPN and CDR2 SVGIG (reference sequence). CDR3 in amino acids: CAWSAGLPRSTDTQYF. DNA for the CDR3: TGTGCCTGGAGTGCGGGACTGCCCCGAAGCACAGATACGCAGTATTTT.

The chain employs TRBV19 and TRBJ1-6, with D maybe TRBD1 (6 bases). The CDR3 is 17 amino acids. The V gene lost 4 bases and the J gene lost 0 bases, with 13 bases spanning the gap. CDR1 is LNHDA, CDR2 SQIVND, per germline (reference sequence). The DNA of the CDR3 is TGTGCCAGTAGTACCACGGAGGGGGGCTCCTATAATTCACCCCTCCACTTT. Protein sequence: CASSTTEGGSYNSPLHF.

The CDR3 DNA reads TGTGCCATCAGTGAGTCTACCGGGACAGGAAGGCTAGCGGGCCCCGGGGAGCTGTTTTTT. It yields the protein CAISESTGTGRLAGPGELFF. The J gene is TRBJ2-2, the V gene TRBV10-3, with D perhaps given as TRBD1 or TRBD2 (8 bases each). This CDR3 has 20 residues. V lost 0 bases and J 6 bases, leaving 26 bases between the germline ends. In germline, CDR1 is ENHRY, CDR2 SYGVKD.

As concerns this clone: This sample includes further DNA sequences coding for the same CDR3. The chain links TRBV5-1 to TRBJ2-1, with TRBD2 matching over 7 bases. This CDR3 is built from 16 residues. In germline, CDR1 is SGHRS, CDR2 YFSETQ. Unmatched junction bases numbered 3, after V lost 0 bases and J lost 0 bases. The CDR3 loop reads CASSLAGGSSYNEQFF. The CDR3 region has the DNA TGCGCCAGCAGCTTGGCGGGAGGATCCTCCTACAATGAGCAGTTCTTC.

The chain joins TRBV5-1 to TRBJ1-2; 7 bases are a match to TRBD1. Germline lookup yields CDR1 SGHRS and CDR2 YFSETQ. This CDR3 region has 14 residues. Trimming at V came to 3 bases and at J to 6 bases, leaving 8 bases not matched to a gene. CDR3 loop: CASSSPGQQNGYTF. CDR3 sequence (DNA): TGCGCCAGCAGCTCCCCGGGACAGCAAAATGGCTACACCTTC.

The chain has TRBV7-9 and TRBJ2-3, with D uncertain. CDR3 length: 14 amino acids. V was pared by 1 base and J by 4 bases, with 9 bases between. The germline V gene encodes CDR1 SEHNR and CDR2 FQNEAQ (reference sequence). CDR3 protein: CASSLGPTPDTQYF. The CDR3 DNA is TGTGCCAGCAGCTTAGGGCCGACCCCAGATACGCAGTATTTT. Combining the CDR3 with reference TRBV7-9 and TRBJ2-3 gives the whole variable domain DTGVSQNPRHKITKRGQNVTFRCDPISEHNRLYWYRQTLGQGPEFLTYFQNEAQLEKSRLLSDRFSAERPKGSFSTLEIQRTEQGDSAMYLCASSLGPTPDTQYFGPGTRLTVL.

The chain is built from TRBV18 and TRBJ2-3, with D perhaps matching TRBD1 (5 bases). The CDR3 has 15 residues. V lost 2 bases and J lost 2, with 11 bases in between. Looked up from germline, CDR1 is KGHSH and CDR2 is LQKENI. This CDR3 reads CASSPVAGFTDTQYF. DNA for the CDR3: TGTGCCAGCTCACCAGTGGCAGGGTTCACAGATACGCAGTATTTT.

The V and J genes are TRBV28 and TRBJ2-7, with D maybe TRBD2 (6 bases). This CDR3 has 14 residues. Germline assignment: CDR1 MDHEN and CDR2 SYDVKM. Trimming cost V 7 bases and J 4 bases, with 17 bases left between them. CDR3 DNA: TGTGCCAGCAACGGCCCCGGGAGAAGTTACGAGCAGTACTTC. This gives the protein CASNGPGRSYEQYF.

V and J are TRBV19 and TRBJ1-5; D is ambiguous. The length of the CDR3 is 15 residues. Germline V CDR1 and CDR2: LNHDA, SQIVND (reference sequence). V was trimmed by 4 bases and J by 0 bases, leaving 10 bases between them. The chain's CDR3 is CASSKGKLSNQPQHF. The CDR3 nucleotides are TGTGCCAGTAGTAAGGGCAAGCTTAGCAATCAGCCCCAGCATTTT.

CDR3 amino acids: CASSFNRACYEQYF. DNA for the CDR3: TGTGCCAGCAGCTTTAATAGGGCCTGCTACGAGCAGTACTTC. The V gene is TRBV21-1, the J gene TRBJ2-7. TRBV21-1 is shown as a pseudogene. The CDR3 spans 14 residues.

The rearrangement uses TRBV7-8 and TRBJ2-1; 8 bases map to TRBD2. The V gene's germline CDR1 is SGHVS and CDR2 FQNEAQ. The J segment lost 4 bases and the V segment lost 3 bases, leaving 5 bases of the junction unmatched. This CDR3 is built from 15 residues. The CDR3 DNA sequence: TGTGCCAGCAGCTTGGGGGGACTAGGGTACAATGAGCAGTTCTTC. It translates to CASSLGGLGYNEQFF.

The chain carries TRBV9 and TRBJ2-5; D is possibly TRBD1 (7 bases). The CDR3 runs 15 residues. With 4 bases removed from V and 5 bases from J, the gap between germline ends came to 18 bases. Germline V lookup: CDR1 SGDLS, CDR2 YYNGEE. The CDR3 reads CASSPGGLTGETQYF. For the CDR3, the DNA is TGTGCCAGCAGCCCAGGGGGGCTCACCGGGGAGACCCAGTACTTC.

This chain links TRBV6-1 with TRBJ2-7, with a possible D match to TRBD2 (7 bases). The V end was cut by 8 bases, the J end by 3 bases, with 20 bases between. This CDR3 has 15 residues. Germline CDR1 MNHNS, CDR2 SASEGT. The DNA of the CDR3 is TGTGCCAGCCGCGGGACTAAGGGGGGCTACTACGAGCAGTACTTC. As protein: CASRGTKGGYYEQYF.

The rearrangement links TRBV4-3 to TRBJ2-3; no clear D gene. Trimming removed 0 bases at V and 0 bases at J, with 7 bases between. The CDR3 extends over 15 amino acids. Germline V CDR1 and CDR2: LGHNA, YSLEER. This CDR3 is CASSQDWRSTDTQYF. CDR3 coding DNA: TGCGCCAGCAGCCAAGATTGGCGAAGCACAGATACGCAGTATTTT.

This rearrangement joins TRBV7-2 to TRBJ2-7; 8 nucleotides line up with TRBD1. V lost 2 bases, J lost 1 base, and 4 bases stayed unmatched. The CDR3 totals 15 residues. Per the germline V gene, CDR1 is SGHTA and CDR2 is FQGNSA. The CDR3 sequence is CASSLPDRGSYEQYF. For the CDR3, the DNA is TGTGCCAGCAGCTTACCAGACAGGGGATCCTACGAGCAGTACTTC.

V and J are TRBV5-6 and TRBJ2-5; D possibly uses TRBD1 or TRBD2 (5 bases each). This CDR3 has 13 residues. The V end was cut by 4 bases, the J end by 5 bases, with 12 bases between. CDR1 is SGHDT, CDR2 YYEEEE, per germline. The CDR3 nucleotides read TGTGCCAGCAGCAGGGACGGTGGGGAGACCCAGTACTTC. Protein sequence: CASSRDGGETQYF.

The V gene is TRBV6-6, the J gene TRBJ1-1, with D hard to call. The CDR3 runs 10 residues. Deletions cut 10 bases from V and 8 bases from J, with 11 bases between. Germline assignment: CDR1 MNHNY and CDR2 SVGAGI (reference sequence). The CDR3 DNA reads as TGTGCCACCCGCCAAGAGGAAGCTTTCTTT. The encoded protein is CATRQEEAFF.

The chain joins TRBV5-1 to TRBJ1-2; TRBD1 aligns across 8 bases. There are 12 residues in the CDR3. J was trimmed by 6 bases and V by 2 bases; bases with no gene match: 0. The germline CDR1 and CDR2 sequences are SGHRS and YFSETQ. The CDR3 nucleotides read TGCGCCAGCAGCTTACAGGGGGATGGCTACACCTTC. Its protein is CASSLQGDGYTF.

This chain connects TRBV10-2 to TRBJ1-5; possibly TRBD1 for D (6 bases). Per germline, CDR1 WSHSY and CDR2 SAAADI. The V and J ends lost 6 bases and 0 bases respectively, with 21 bases between them. This CDR3 is 18 amino acids long. For the CDR3, the DNA is TGCGCCAGCAGGGGGGCACAGGGAGGAGCCGATAGCAATCAGCCCCAGCATTTT. Its translation is CASRGAQGGADSNQPQHF.